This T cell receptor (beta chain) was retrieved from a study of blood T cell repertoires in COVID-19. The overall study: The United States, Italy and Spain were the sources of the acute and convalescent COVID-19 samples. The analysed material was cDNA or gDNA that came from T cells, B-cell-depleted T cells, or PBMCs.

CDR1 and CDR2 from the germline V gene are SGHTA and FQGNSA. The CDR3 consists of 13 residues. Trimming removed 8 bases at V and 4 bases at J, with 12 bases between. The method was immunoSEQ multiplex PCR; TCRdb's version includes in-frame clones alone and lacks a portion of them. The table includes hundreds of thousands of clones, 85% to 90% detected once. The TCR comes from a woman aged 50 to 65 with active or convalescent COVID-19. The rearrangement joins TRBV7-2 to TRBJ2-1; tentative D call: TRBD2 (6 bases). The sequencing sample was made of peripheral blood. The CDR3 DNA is TGTGCCAGCGGGAGGTCAAAGTACAATGAGCAGTTCTTC. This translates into CASGRSKYNEQFF.